This T cell receptor beta chain was sequenced during a study of T cell responses to AZD1222 COVID-19 vaccine. The study's findings and limits: Increased Spike-specific TCR breadth and depth were observed after two AZD1222 doses. No repertoire was sampled before or during the peak T cell response, only after it.

Losses at the gene ends were 4 bases for V and 4 bases for J; bases not matched to a gene: 6. The CDR3 has 15 residues. Germline loops: CDR1 SNHLY, CDR2 FYNNEI. Comments on this clone: Its antigen is not identified.

Some clones are missing from TCRdb's copy, which holds only in-frame ones; the method was immunoSEQ multiplex PCR. The sample gives 100,000 to 140,000 clones, over 80% of which show up once; under 9.5% is in the top ten. The starting material was peripheral blood, obtained 28 days after the second AZD1222 dose. The rearrangement links TRBV2 to TRBJ1-4; 7 nucleotides agree with TRBD1. The origin of this receptor is an adult who received the AZD1222 COVID-19 vaccine. The CDR3, as DNA: TGTGCCAGCAGTGCCGAAGGGGGCAATAATGAAAAACTGTTTTTT. Amino acids: CASSAEGGNNEKLFF. Variable domain in full (rest from reference TRBV2 and TRBJ1-4): EPEVTQTPSHQVTQMGQEVILRCVPISNHLYFYWYRQILGQKVEFLVSFYNNEISEKSEIFDDQFSVERPDGSNFTLKIRSTKLEDSAMYFCASSAEGGNNEKLFFGSGTQLSVL.